Below are 19 T cell receptor beta chains sequenced from a single sample in a study of T cell changes during pregnancy in multiple sclerosis. Generated by immunoSEQ multiplex PCR, the TCRdb table keeps only in-frame clones and is missing some. Of about 69,000 clones listed, 90% to 95% are singletons. Sequencing used CD4+ T cells from peripheral blood mononuclear cells, obtained in the third trimester of pregnancy. The receptor set was obtained from a female donor in good health, enrolled as a control in a pregnancy study.

V and J are TRBV9 and TRBJ2-1; D is unresolved. Germline lookup yields CDR1 SGDLS and CDR2 YYNGEE. The CDR3 covers 14 residues. V was trimmed by 0 bases and J by 6 bases, leaving 10 bases between them. This CDR3 is CASSVELLGNEQFF. CDR3 bases: TGTGCCAGCAGCGTAGAACTGCTCGGCAATGAGCAGTTCTTC.

This chain joins TRBV29-1 and TRBJ1-5, with D unclear. CDR3 length: 12 amino acids. The germline gives CDR1 SQVTM, CDR2 ANQGSEA. V was shortened by 6 bases and J by 3 bases, with 9 bases between the two germline ends. The DNA for the CDR3 is TGCAGCGTCACGGGGTACAATCAGCCCCAGCATTTT. This codes for CSVTGYNQPQHF.

This clone was observed once. The chain has TRBV27 and TRBJ1-2, with 10 bases identical to TRBD1. The length of the CDR3 is 16 residues. CDR1 and CDR2 from the germline V gene are MNHEY and SMNVEV (reference sequence). Germline trimming cut 2 bases from V and 3 bases from J; bases unmatched to any gene: 6. The DNA of the CDR3 is TGTGCCAGCAGTTTAGCGGGGACAGGGGCTTACTATGGCTACACCTTC. It translates to CASSLAGTGAYYGYTF.

This chain links TRBV30 with TRBJ1-2; TRBD1 agrees at 9 bases. The CDR3 totals 14 residues. Looked up from germline, CDR1 is GTSNPN and CDR2 is SVGIG (reference sequence). With V trimmed by 4 bases and J by 8 bases, 11 bases remained unmatched. The CDR3 protein is CAWTDRRDREGYTF. In DNA form, the CDR3 reads TGTGCCTGGACAGATCGCCGGGACAGGGAAGGCTACACCTTC. Supplemented by reference TRBV30 and TRBJ1-2, the full variable domain reads SQTIHQWPATLVQPVGSPLSLECTVEGTSNPNLYWYRQAAGRGLQLLFYSVGIGQISSEVPQNLSASRPQDRQFILSSKKLLLSDSGFYLCAWTDRRDREGYTFGSGTRLTVV.

The rearrangement uses TRBV7-3 and TRBJ2-7, with D possibly TRBD1 on 5 matching bases. This CDR3 comprises 12 residues. From germline, CDR1 is SGHTA and CDR2 FQGTGA. Trimming pared 5 bases from V and 6 bases from J, leaving 11 bases between. The CDR3 coding sequence is TGTGCCAGCAGCCTCCCAGGGCGCGAGCAGTACTTC. This codes for CASSLPGREQYF.

V usage is TRBV11-3 and J usage is TRBJ1-5; 8 nucleotides match TRBD1. This CDR3 spans 17 amino acids. Germline V gives CDR1 SGHNT, CDR2 YENEEA. Losses at the gene ends were 5 bases for V and 2 bases for J; bases not matched to a gene: 11. The CDR3, as DNA: TGTGCCAGCAGCCGCAGGACAGGGCGATTAGGCAATCAGCCCCAGCATTTT. It is translated as CASSRRTGRLGNQPQHF. The complete variable domain, with remaining parts taken from reference TRBV11-3 and TRBJ1-5, reads EAGVVQSPRYKIIEKKQPVAFWCNPISGHNTLYWYLQNLGQGPELLIRYENEEAVDDSQLPKDRFSAERLKGVDSTLKIQPAELGDSAVYLCASSRRTGRLGNQPQHFGDGTRLSIL.

In its sample, this clone was seen once. J is TRBJ2-1 and V is TRBV7-8; perhaps TRBD2 as D (6 bases). Per germline, CDR1 SGHVS and CDR2 FQNEAQ. V was clipped by 2 bases and J by 5 bases, with 25 bases between them. CDR3 length: 19 amino acids. This CDR3 is CASSLRRVKGSSVNNEQFF. The CDR3 DNA follows: TGTGCCAGCAGCTTACGGCGGGTTAAGGGGTCTAGCGTAAACAATGAGCAGTTCTTC.

The chain couples TRBV7-8 to TRBJ1-1; a possible D gene is TRBD1 (6 bases). Germline CDR1 reads SGHVS; CDR2 reads FQNEAQ. The CDR3 spans 16 residues. V was clipped by 4 bases and J by 3 bases, with 18 bases between them. The CDR3 DNA reads as TGTGCCAGCAGCTCGGACAGCCATCCACAATACACTGAAGCTTTCTTT. Translated: CASSSDSHPQYTEAFF.

This clone has more than one count but fewer than ten. The rearrangement uses TRBV29-1 and TRBJ1-1; D ambiguous. The CDR3 runs 13 residues. Germline CDR1 SQVTM, CDR2 ANQGSEA. V shed 0 bases and J shed 8 bases, with 13 bases lying between them. CDR3 in amino acids: CSVEDLQVLEAFF. The CDR3 coding sequence is TGCAGCGTTGAAGATCTCCAGGTTCTCGAAGCTTTCTTT. Variable domain in full (rest from reference TRBV29-1 and TRBJ1-1): SAVISQKPSRDICQRGTSLTIQCQVDSQVTMMFWYRQQPGQSLTLIATANQGSEATYESGFVIDKFPISRPNLTFSTLTVSNMSPEDSSIYLCSVEDLQVLEAFFGQGTRLTVV.

The chain combines TRBV5-1 with TRBJ2-5, with D unresolved. Trimming stripped 1 base from V and 5 bases from J, with 6 bases between. Germline V gives CDR1 SGHRS, CDR2 YFSETQ. This CDR3 region has 12 residues. The DNA of the CDR3 is TGCGCCAGCAGCTTGTCCGGGGAGACCCAGTACTTC. It specifies CASSLSGETQYF.

The V gene is TRBV5-4, the J gene TRBJ2-1; TRBD1 aligns across 11 bases. This CDR3 is built from 17 residues. With 0 bases clipped from V and 8 bases from J, the junction kept 10 bases outside the gene matches. Germline CDR1 reads SGHNT; CDR2 reads YYREEE (reference sequence). CDR3 nucleotides: TGTGCCAGCAGCTTGGTGCATGGGACAGGGGGTCTCGATGAGCAGTTCTTC. It translates to CASSLVHGTGGLDEQFF.

This clone was seen only once. This chain joins TRBV27 and TRBJ1-2, with D possibly matching TRBD1 (6 bases). Looked up from germline, CDR1 is MNHEY and CDR2 is SMNVEV (reference sequence). CDR3 length: 12 residues. Trimming cost V 3 bases and J 6 bases, with 8 bases left between them. The DNA of the CDR3 is TGTGCCAGCAGTTTTGCAGGGGATGGCTACACCTTC. Translating gives CASSFAGDGYTF.

This clone was seen a single time. The chain couples TRBV2 to TRBJ1-3, with TRBD1 matching 7 bases. V lost 8 bases and J lost 1; bases outside the gene matches: 8. The CDR3 spans 15 residues. Germline assignment: CDR1 SNHLY and CDR2 FYNNEI. The CDR3: CASETTGLSGNTIYF. In nucleotides, the CDR3 is TGTGCCAGCGAGACGACAGGGCTATCTGGAAACACCATATATTTT.

A single count supports this clone. V usage is TRBV5-4 and J usage is TRBJ2-3; 10 positions agree with TRBD2. Germline loops: CDR1 SGHNT, CDR2 YYREEE (reference sequence). J gave up 0 bases and V 4 bases, and 8 bases lay outside the gene matches. CDR3 length: 17 residues. The CDR3 coding sequence is TGTGCCAGCAGCGGGGGGACTAGCGTTGTTAGCACAGATACGCAGTATTTT. Its translation is CASSGGTSVVSTDTQYF.

This clone appeared a single time. The CDR3 reads CASSYSGGASTDTQYF. The DNA of the CDR3 is TGTGCCAGTAGCTATAGCGGGGGTGCTAGCACAGATACGCAGTATTTT. V and J are TRBV19 and TRBJ2-3; 9 nucleotides align to TRBD2. Germline CDR1 reads LNHDA; CDR2 reads SQIVND (reference sequence). The V segment lost 6 bases and the J segment 0 bases; nucleotides outside the gene matches: 7. The CDR3 totals 16 residues.

The V call is TRBV30, the J call TRBJ2-3; 8 nucleotides line up with TRBD2. With V trimmed by 7 bases and J by 7 bases, 10 bases remained unmatched. The CDR3 has 13 amino acids. Germline CDR1 reads GTSNPN; CDR2 reads SVGIG (reference sequence). This CDR3 is CASGLGILNTQYF. CDR3 nucleotides: TGTGCCTCGGGACTAGGGATCTTAAATACGCAGTATTTT.

The V and J genes are TRBV11-3 and TRBJ1-3; 7 nucleotides match TRBD1. The germline gives CDR1 SGHNT, CDR2 YENEEA. The V gene end was trimmed by 5 bases and the J gene end by 4 bases; junction bases not matched to a gene: 17. The CDR3 sequence is 18 residues long. The CDR3 nucleotides read TGTGCCAGCAGCGCCTCCGCCGGGACAGTAACTGGAGGAAACACCATATATTTT. It encodes CASSASAGTVTGGNTIYF.

The rearrangement links TRBV30 to TRBJ2-1; 8 positions agree with TRBD1. The CDR3 spans 11 residues. Unmatched junction bases numbered 2, after V lost 0 bases and J lost 13 bases. Germline CDR1 GTSNPN, CDR2 SVGIG (reference sequence). For the CDR3, the DNA is TGTGCCTGGAGTGTAGGACAGGGACAGTTCTTC. Protein sequence: CAWSVGQGQFF.

This chain joins TRBV20-1 and TRBJ1-2; 11 bases agree with TRBD1. The germline V gene encodes CDR1 DFQATT and CDR2 SNEGSKA (reference sequence). The CDR3 runs 11 residues. After removal of 6 bases from V and 7 bases from J, the junction contained 1 base not matched to a gene. CDR3 amino acids: CSADRGLGYTF. CDR3 nucleotide sequence: TGCAGTGCGGACAGGGGGCTTGGCTACACCTTC.